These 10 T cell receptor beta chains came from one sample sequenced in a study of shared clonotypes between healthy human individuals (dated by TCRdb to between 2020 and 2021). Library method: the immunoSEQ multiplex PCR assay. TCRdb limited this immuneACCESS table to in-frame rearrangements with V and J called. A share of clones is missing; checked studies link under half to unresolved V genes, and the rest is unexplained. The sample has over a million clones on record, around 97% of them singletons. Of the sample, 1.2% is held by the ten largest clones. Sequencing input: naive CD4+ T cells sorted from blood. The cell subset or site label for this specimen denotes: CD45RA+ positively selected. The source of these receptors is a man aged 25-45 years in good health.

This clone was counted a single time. The CDR3 DNA reads TGTGCCAGTAACGCCAAAAACAGGGTACCGAACACTGAAGCTTTCTTT. Protein sequence: CASNAKNRVPNTEAFF. The chain carries TRBV19 and TRBJ1-1; D might be TRBD1 (6 bases). The V gene lost 7 bases and the J gene lost 1 base, with 19 bases spanning the gap. This CDR3 has 16 amino acids. Germline V lookup: CDR1 LNHDA, CDR2 SQIVND (reference sequence).

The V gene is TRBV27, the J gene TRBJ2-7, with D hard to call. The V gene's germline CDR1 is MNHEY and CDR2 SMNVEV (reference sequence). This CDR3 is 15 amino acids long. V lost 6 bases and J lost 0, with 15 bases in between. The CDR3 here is CASRLRGGSSYEQYF. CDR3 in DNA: TGTGCCAGCAGACTCCGTGGCGGTAGCTCCTACGAGCAGTACTTC.

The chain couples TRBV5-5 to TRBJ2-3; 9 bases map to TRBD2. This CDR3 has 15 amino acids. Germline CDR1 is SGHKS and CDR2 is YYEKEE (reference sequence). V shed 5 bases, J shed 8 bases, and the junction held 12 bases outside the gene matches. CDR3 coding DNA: TGTGCCAGCAGTTCCGCGGGAGGGCCGGGTGGTACGCAGTATTTT. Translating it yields CASSSAGGPGGTQYF.

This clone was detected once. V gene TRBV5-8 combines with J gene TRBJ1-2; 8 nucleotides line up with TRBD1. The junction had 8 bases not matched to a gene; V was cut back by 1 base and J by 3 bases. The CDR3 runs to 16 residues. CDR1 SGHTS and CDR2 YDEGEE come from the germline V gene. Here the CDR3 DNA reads TGTGCCAGCAGCTTGATGACAGGGGTTCTCCACTATGGCTACACCTTC. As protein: CASSLMTGVLHYGYTF. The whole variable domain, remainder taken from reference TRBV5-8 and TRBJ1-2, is EAGVTQSPTHLIKTRGQQATLRCSPISGHTSVYWYQQALGLGLQFLLWYDEGEERNRGNFPPRFSGRQFPNYSSELNVNALELEDSALYLCASSLMTGVLHYGYTFGSGTRLTVV.

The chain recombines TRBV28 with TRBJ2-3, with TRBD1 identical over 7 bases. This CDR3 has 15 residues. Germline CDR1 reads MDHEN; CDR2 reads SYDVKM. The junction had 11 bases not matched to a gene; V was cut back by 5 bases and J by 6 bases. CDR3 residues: CASSGINRGVDTQYF. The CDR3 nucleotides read TGTGCCAGCAGTGGAATAAACAGGGGCGTGGATACGCAGTATTTT.

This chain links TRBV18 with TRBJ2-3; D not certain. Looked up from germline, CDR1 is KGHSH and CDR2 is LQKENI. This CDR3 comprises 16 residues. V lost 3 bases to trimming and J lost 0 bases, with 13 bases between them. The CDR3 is CASSPRPVKSTDTQYF. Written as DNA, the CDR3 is TGTGCCAGCTCACCCCGGCCCGTAAAAAGCACAGATACGCAGTATTTT.

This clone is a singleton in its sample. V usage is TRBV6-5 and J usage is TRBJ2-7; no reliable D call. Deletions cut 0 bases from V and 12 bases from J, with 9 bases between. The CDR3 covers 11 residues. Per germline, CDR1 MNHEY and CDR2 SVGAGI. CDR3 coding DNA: TGTGCCAGCAGTTACTCGGGGTGGACGTACTTC. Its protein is CASSYSGWTYF.

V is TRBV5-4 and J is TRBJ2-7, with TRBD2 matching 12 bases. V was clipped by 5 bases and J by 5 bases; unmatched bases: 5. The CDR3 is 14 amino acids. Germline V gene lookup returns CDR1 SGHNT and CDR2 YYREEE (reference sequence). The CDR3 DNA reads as TGTGCCAGCAGGCTAGCGGGAGGGCCACACGAGCAGTACTTC. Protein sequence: CASRLAGGPHEQYF. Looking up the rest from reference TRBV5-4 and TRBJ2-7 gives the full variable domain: ETGVTQSPTHLIKTRGQQVTLRCSSQSGHNTVSWYQQALGQGPQFIFQYYREEENGRGNFPPRFSGLQFPNYSSELNVNALELDDSALYLCASRLAGGPHEQYFGPGTRLTVT.

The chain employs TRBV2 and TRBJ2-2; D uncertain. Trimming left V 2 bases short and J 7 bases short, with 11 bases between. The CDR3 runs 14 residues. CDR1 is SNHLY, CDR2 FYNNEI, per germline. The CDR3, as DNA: TGTGCCAGCAGTGAAAATCGGGCGGTCGGGGAGCTGTTTTTT. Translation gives CASSENRAVGELFF.

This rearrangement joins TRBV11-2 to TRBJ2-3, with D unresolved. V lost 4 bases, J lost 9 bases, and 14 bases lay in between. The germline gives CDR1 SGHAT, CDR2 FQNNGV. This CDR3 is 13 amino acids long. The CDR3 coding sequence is TGTGCCAGCAGCTCCGGCCAGGCAGGAACGCAGTATTTT. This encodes CASSSGQAGTQYF.